This is a list of T cell receptor beta chains from one sample in a study of blood T cell repertoires in COVID-19. Generated by immunoSEQ multiplex PCR, the TCRdb table keeps only in-frame clones and is missing some. The sample holds approximately 230,000 clones, 82% seen once. What was sequenced was PBMCs or T cells enriched from blood (not recorded which). The receptors stem from a man between 40 and 49 years old who had recovered from COVID-19. Each CDR3 is given without its conserved first and last residue. Clone size appears in some rows only: once, few, many, or a class for an expanded clone.

v_call	clone_size	j_call	cdr3_aa
TRBV3-1/TRBV3-2	NA	TRBJ2-7	ASSQQSGDPYEQY
TRBV9	NA	TRBJ2-2	ASSETSGRMGAGELF
TRBV4-3	few	TRBJ2-4	ASSHLTEAKNIQY
TRBV3-1/TRBV3-2	NA	TRBJ2-7	ASSQDGGLYEQY
TRBV7-2	NA	TRBJ1-6	ASSLDGGGTGDNSPLH
TRBV18	NA	TRBJ2-7	ASSPQTGKGEQY
TRBV5-4	NA	TRBJ2-7	ASSLWAAPGEQY
TRBV13	NA	TRBJ1-2	ASSGSGDYGYT
TRBV5-6	NA	TRBJ1-4	ASSLIAGDEKLF
TRBV19	NA	TRBJ1-2	ASSIEGAGYGYT
TRBV11-3	NA	TRBJ2-7	ASSLAGSEQY
TRBV25-1	NA	TRBJ2-7	ATSGSSYEQY
TRBV10-1	NA	TRBJ2-7	ASSRTLHPYEQY
TRBV7-6	NA	TRBJ1-3	ASSSRLTGYSGNTIY
TRBV5-1	few	TRBJ2-1	ASRQTGSSYNEQF
TRBV30	few	TRBJ2-7	AWTDTGSYEQY
TRBV3-1/TRBV3-2	NA	TRBJ2-4	ASSQRGVIAKNIQY
TRBV27	NA	TRBJ1-4	ASSSWDRGDEKLF
TRBV7-3	NA	TRBJ2-3	ASSSSTDTQY
TRBV19	NA	TRBJ2-5	ASSMNRGGETQY
TRBV2	NA	TRBJ2-2	ASSERGGRGGGELF
TRBV18	NA	TRBJ1-4	ASSPLLQGANEKLF
TRBV5-1	NA	TRBJ2-5	ASSSQGRTGYQETQY
TRBV7-6	few	TRBJ1-5	ASSLSGFLSNQPQH
TRBV28	NA	TRBJ2-7	ASSSTRLSYEQY
TRBV3-1/TRBV3-2	few	TRBJ1-3	ASSQEGFSSGNTIY
TRBV19	NA	TRBJ2-5	ASSSPPGGTETQY
TRBV9	once	TRBJ1-2	ASSATGSKGGYT
TRBV6-6	NA	TRBJ1-1	ASSYGREAF
TRBV28	NA	TRBJ2-7	ASRQQGSYEQY
TRBV6-5	once	TRBJ1-2	ASETRDTNYGYT
TRBV6-5	NA	TRBJ1-5	ASSRDNQPQH
TRBV30	NA	TRBJ2-3	AWTGLAGQIGTQY
TRBV5-1	NA	TRBJ2-1	ASSLKASGTNEQF
TRBV28	NA	TRBJ1-2	ASSFQGYGYT
TRBV3-1/TRBV3-2	NA	TRBJ2-5	ASSRREGTQY
TRBV19	few	TRBJ2-7	ATGPAGGGYEQY
TRBV5-4	NA	TRBJ1-4	ASSLGSATNEKLF
TRBV27	NA	TRBJ2-1	ASSASGTRGYNEQF
TRBV19	few	TRBJ1-5	ASLEQGARDNQPQH
TRBV6-1	NA	TRBJ1-1	ASSEALLYEAF
TRBV4-1	NA	TRBJ1-4	ASSPGPLNEKLF
TRBV29-1	NA	TRBJ1-1	SVNPGQPMNTEAF
TRBV16	NA	TRBJ1-6	ASSRAGQNSPLH
TRBV27	NA	TRBJ1-4	ASSLRQGAEKLF
TRBV4-2	few	TRBJ2-3	ASRGTGGTDTQY